Each of the 26 T cell receptor beta chains below was sequenced from the same sample in a study of T cell repertoires in cytomegalovirus infection (dated by TCRdb to the late 2010s). The instrument was an Illumina HiSeq 1500. The public sequencing data were trimmed at Q25 with fastp and processed into clonotypes with MiXCR by TCRdb, which kept only in-frame beta chains. Every entry covers one CDR3 protein and lists the most common genes and DNA from its rows. The sample table holds about 52,000 distinct CDR3 sequences, of which less than 20% were seen once. The top ten hold just under 80% of the sample. The antigens of these receptors remain unknown. The meaning of the sample's treatment or condition label: in vitro stimulation with specific CMV peptide epitopes to enrich CMV-specific T cells. Source: CD8+ T cells from cultured PBMCs, taken from culture after CMV antigen stimulation. These receptors all stem from a human donor in good health (CMV status not recorded). Some clones in this sample may be carry-over from other donors' samples.

The V and J genes are TRBV27 and TRBJ2-3; the D gene is possibly TRBD1 (5 bases). The CDR3 has 17 amino acids. Germline-derived CDR1 and CDR2 are MNHEY and SMNVEV (reference sequence). Trimming shortened V by 3 bases and J by 0 bases, and 16 bases separated the two germline ends. CDR3: CASSLKGPSFSTDTQYF. The CDR3 nucleotides are TGTGCCAGCAGTTTGAAGGGGCCTTCATTTAGCACAGATACGCAGTATTTT.

The sample holds one count of this clonotype. This sequence joins TRBV5-1 and TRBJ1-5; 8 nucleotides align to TRBD1. Germline trimming cut 1 base from V and 7 bases from J; bases unmatched to any gene: 7. The germline CDR1 and CDR2 sequences are SGHRS and YFSETQ. The CDR3 runs to 15 residues. The CDR3: CASSLWGQDEQPQHF. DNA for the CDR3: TGCGCCAGCAGCTTGTGGGGACAGGACGAGCAGCCCCAGCATTTT.

There are a few counts of this clonotype. The rearrangement joins TRBV5-1 to TRBJ2-5, with 8 bases fitting TRBD2. This CDR3 comprises 17 residues. Germline lookup yields CDR1 SGHRS and CDR2 YFSETQ. Trimming at V came to 2 bases and at J to 3 bases, leaving 12 bases not matched to a gene. CDR3 DNA: TGCGCCAGCAGCTTCACCGTGTCCAGCGGGGGAGAAGAGACCCAGTACTTC. It is translated as CASSFTVSSGGEETQYF.

The V and J genes are TRBV6-5 and TRBJ2-7; D perhaps matches TRBD2 (5 bases). CDR3 length: 15 residues. V lost 2 bases and J lost 0, with 11 bases in between. Germline CDR1 is MNHEY and CDR2 is SVGAGI. The CDR3 nucleotides read TGTGCCAGCAGTTACGATTTAGGGAGCTCCTACGAGCAGTACTTC. Encoded protein: CASSYDLGSSYEQYF.

The chain joins TRBV19 to TRBJ1-5; D unclear. This CDR3 spans 12 amino acids. V was pared by 7 bases and J by 7 bases, with 11 bases between. CDR1 is LNHDA and CDR2 is SQIVND in the germline V gene (reference sequence). The chain's CDR3 is CASTHGWQPQHF. The CDR3 nucleotides read TGTGCCAGTACCCACGGATGGCAGCCCCAGCATTTT.

This sequence joins TRBV7-9 and TRBJ1-5; D is ambiguous. The CDR3 is 14 residues long. Germline V gives CDR1 SEHNR, CDR2 FQNEAQ (reference sequence). The V and J ends lost 3 bases and 3 bases respectively, with 9 bases between them. The CDR3 nucleotides read TGTGCCAGCAGCTTTGAGTCTTACAATCAGCCCCAGCATTTT. This sequence encodes CASSFESYNQPQHF.

This clonotype has a handful of counts. This chain joins TRBV12-3 or TRBV12-4 and TRBJ1-2, with D possibly matching TRBD1 (6 bases). The length of the CDR3 is 12 residues. The V end was cut by 8 bases, the J end by 8 bases, with 15 bases between. In DNA form, the CDR3 reads TGTGCCAGCTCCTTAGGGGGAAGCGGCTACACCTTC. It is translated as CASSLGGSGYTF.

This clonotype showed up just a few times. This chain uses TRBV7-2 with TRBJ1-1, with 7 bases matching TRBD1. The V and J ends lost 2 bases and 1 base, in that order; junction bases with no gene match: 7. From germline, CDR1 is SGHTA and CDR2 FQGNSA. The CDR3 covers 16 residues. This CDR3 is CASSLSRGRANTEAFF. CDR3 bases: TGTGCCAGCAGCTTAAGTAGGGGGCGAGCGAACACTGAAGCTTTCTTT.

The chain joins TRBV7-9 to TRBJ2-3; 16 bases fit TRBD2. This CDR3 spans 17 amino acids. Germline V gene lookup returns CDR1 SEHNR and CDR2 FQNEAQ (reference sequence). V lost 5 bases to trimming and J lost 9 bases; unmatched junction nucleotides: 11. The CDR3 loop is CASSLGTSGGAILTQYF. DNA of the CDR3: TGTGCCAGCAGCCTAGGGACTAGCGGGGGGGCCATACTAACGCAGTATTTT.

This clonotype has a handful of counts. J is TRBJ2-1 and V is TRBV7-8; maybe TRBD2 (5 bases). V was cut by 1 base and J by 9 bases, with 13 bases left in between. CDR1 is SGHVS, CDR2 FQNEAQ, per germline. This CDR3 is built from 14 residues. The CDR3 DNA sequence: TGTGCCAGCAGCTTAGGTCTCGGGGAATCTGAGCAGTTCTTC. Amino acid sequence: CASSLGLGESEQFF.

This clonotype was detected a few times. The rearrangement uses TRBV5-5 and TRBJ1-2; D is perhaps TRBD1 (6 bases). The CDR3 contains 13 residues. Trimming left V 4 bases short and J 2 bases short, with 9 bases between. The germline V gene encodes CDR1 SGHKS and CDR2 YYEKEE (reference sequence). This CDR3 reads CASSLGTNYGYTF. In DNA form, the CDR3 reads TGTGCCAGCAGCCTCGGGACAAACTATGGCTACACCTTC. Variable domain in full (rest from reference TRBV5-5 and TRBJ1-2): DAGVTQSPTHLIKTRGQQVTLRCSPISGHKSVSWYQQVLGQGPQFIFQYYEKEERGRGNFPDRFSARQFPNYSSELNVNALLLGDSALYLCASSLGTNYGYTFGSGTRLTVV.

The chain recombines TRBV12-3 or TRBV12-4 with TRBJ1-4; 7 positions match TRBD1. The CDR3 has 15 residues. V lost 4 bases, J lost 7 bases, and 9 bases stayed unmatched. The CDR3 sequence is CASSSPGQVGEKLFF. The CDR3 DNA sequence: TGTGCCAGCAGTTCCCCCGGACAGGTTGGTGAAAAACTGTTTTTT.

This clonotype was observed a few times. This rearrangement joins TRBV7-9 to TRBJ2-5, with 7 bases fitting TRBD1. CDR3 length: 16 amino acids. Germline trimming cut 5 bases from V and 1 base from J; bases unmatched to any gene: 10. CDR1 is SEHNR and CDR2 is FQNEAQ in the germline V gene (reference sequence). CDR3 residues: CASSLTSDRSQETQYF. DNA of the CDR3: TGTGCCAGCAGCCTTACCTCGGACAGGAGCCAAGAGACCCAGTACTTC.

The chain combines TRBV19 with TRBJ1-1; weak D call: TRBD1 (6 bases). Trimming removed 3 bases from V and 4 bases from J, with 12 bases in between. The CDR3 is made up of 14 amino acids. Germline CDR1 and CDR2: LNHDA and SQIVND (reference sequence). The CDR3 sequence is CASSMYREFTEAFF. DNA for the CDR3: TGTGCCAGTAGTATGTACAGGGAATTCACTGAAGCTTTCTTT.

This chain uses TRBV6-6 with TRBJ1-4; no firm D call. The CDR3 spans 14 residues. Germline assignment: CDR1 MNHNY and CDR2 SVGAGI (reference sequence). With 7 bases removed from V and 4 bases from J, the gap between germline ends came to 13 bases. The CDR3 spells CASTGKWGNEKLFF. CDR3 coding DNA: TGTGCCAGCACGGGAAAGTGGGGTAATGAAAAACTGTTTTTT.

V and J are TRBV7-4 and TRBJ2-7, with TRBD1 as a possible D gene (6 bases). The V gene lost 3 bases and the J gene lost 4 bases, with 13 bases spanning the gap. Germline V gene lookup returns CDR1 SGHVT and CDR2 SQSDAQ. There are 14 residues in the CDR3. DNA for the CDR3: TGTGCCAGCAGCTTGGCAGGGGAGTTATACGAGCAGTACTTC. It codes for CASSLAGELYEQYF.

The sample holds a few counts of this clonotype. V gene TRBV4-1 combines with J gene TRBJ2-7, with 8 nucleotides matching TRBD1. Trimming removed 1 base from V and 5 bases from J; junction bases left unmatched: 10. The CDR3 consists of 16 residues. Germline lookup yields CDR1 MGHRA and CDR2 YSYEKL. CDR3 bases: TGCGCCAGCAGCCAAGCCTGGATGACAGGGGACCACGAGCAGTACTTC. Protein sequence: CASSQAWMTGDHEQYF.

This clonotype has more than one count but fewer than ten. This chain connects TRBV7-6 to TRBJ1-2; no clear D gene. The CDR3 consists of 15 residues. Trimming removed 5 bases from V and 1 base from J, with 14 bases in between. Germline values: CDR1 SGHVS, CDR2 FNYEAQ. Here the CDR3 reads CASSPRPGNNYGYTF. Written as DNA, the CDR3 is TGTGCCAGCAGCCCCAGACCCGGGAATAACTATGGCTACACCTTC.

V and J are TRBV2 and TRBJ1-1; 11 bases are a match to TRBD1. Unmatched junction bases numbered 6, after V lost 6 bases and J lost 3 bases. CDR3 length: 15 residues. CDR1 and CDR2 (germline): SNHLY, FYNNEI. The CDR3 loop reads CASRDPGQGDTEAFF. CDR3 nucleotide sequence: TGTGCCAGCAGGGATCCGGGACAGGGGGACACTGAAGCTTTCTTT.

The V gene is TRBV6-1, the J gene TRBJ2-4; no clear D gene. Germline lookup yields CDR1 MNHNS and CDR2 SASEGT. Between the trimmed V and J ends, which lost 1 base and 0 bases, there was a span of 10 bases. The CDR3 runs 16 residues. The CDR3 DNA is TGTGCCAGCAGTGAAGACAAGGACCTAGCCAAAAACATTCAGTACTTC. Amino acids: CASSEDKDLAKNIQYF.

This clonotype appeared a few times. The rearrangement joins TRBV7-9 to TRBJ2-4, with D unresolved. Germline V CDR1 and CDR2: SEHNR, FQNEAQ (reference sequence). The CDR3 has 16 residues. Trimming took off 4 bases at V and 3 bases at J, with 16 bases between the two ends. CDR3 protein: CASSSTRPGDKNIQYF. In DNA, the CDR3 is TGTGCCAGCAGCTCCACCCGCCCAGGCGACAAAAACATTCAGTACTTC.

The chain uses TRBV6-4 and TRBJ1-1; 9 bases are a match to TRBD1. J gave up 7 bases and V 0 bases, and 6 bases lay outside the gene matches. The CDR3 totals 15 residues. CDR1 and CDR2 (germline): MRHNA, SNTAGT. This CDR3 is CASSDSDTGGREAFF. The CDR3 DNA reads as TGTGCCAGCAGTGACTCAGACACAGGGGGCCGTGAAGCTTTCTTT.

This clonotype occurred once. The genes are TRBV12-3 or TRBV12-4 and TRBJ1-3, with no clear D. The length of the CDR3 is 16 residues. Trimming pared 3 bases from V and 1 base from J, leaving 13 bases between. This CDR3 is CASSFTTWKSGNTIYF. The DNA for the CDR3 is TGTGCCAGCAGTTTTACTACTTGGAAATCTGGAAACACCATATATTTT.

This clonotype showed up just a few times. The V gene is TRBV7-2, the J gene TRBJ1-6; D is unresolved. Germline lookup yields CDR1 SGHTA and CDR2 FQGNSA. V dropped 1 base and J dropped 12 bases, with 4 bases sitting between them. The CDR3 is 11 amino acids. The CDR3 DNA follows: TGTGCCAGCAGCTTAGGAGGACCCCTCCACTTT. This translates into CASSLGGPLHF.

The rearrangement links TRBV4-1 to TRBJ1-1; D is uncertain. The CDR3 has 14 amino acids. V lost 4 bases to trimming and J lost 1 base, with 10 bases between them. Germline CDR1 reads MGHRA; CDR2 reads YSYEKL. CDR3 sequence reads: CASSPPRGNTEAFF. Written as DNA, the CDR3 is TGCGCCAGCAGCCCCCCTAGAGGGAACACTGAAGCTTTCTTT.

Worth noting for this clonotype: This sequence may be a read error, since a much larger clone differs from it by one base. CDR3 bases: TGTGCCAGCAGTTTAGTTGGGACAGAGACTATGACTCTGTGGGGTAGGGAGCAGTTCTTC. Its translation: CASSLVGTETMTLWGREQFF. The J gene is TRBJ2-1, the V gene TRBV28, with 7 positions matching TRBD1. There are 20 residues in the CDR3. V shed 2 bases, J shed 10 bases, and the junction held 26 bases outside the gene matches. Per the germline V gene, CDR1 is MDHEN and CDR2 is SYDVKM.